A selection of T cell receptor beta chains follows, all from one sample in a study of immune evolution from preneoplasia to lung adenocarcinoma. Sequenced by immunoSEQ multiplex PCR; TCRdb stores in-frame clones only, minus some. The sample gives several thousand clones, about nine tenths of which show up once; roughly 7% is in the top ten. Sequencing input: FFPE minimally invasive lung adenocarcinoma tissue. The receptors were gathered from a donor older than 65 with lung adenocarcinoma. Both conserved end residues are part of each CDR3. A D gene is named only where the DNA matches it firmly. Expanded clones get a size class; other rows say once, few or many, or leave the size out.

j_call d_call clone_size v_call cdr3_aa cdr3_nt
TRBJ1-2 NA once TRBV7-9 CASSYTGPYGYTF TGTGCCAGCAGCTATACAGGGCCCTATGGCTACACCTTC
TRBJ1-1 NA NA TRBV18 CASSPQGAEAFF TGTGCCAGCTCACCACAGGGGGCTGAAGCTTTCTTT
TRBJ1-2 NA NA TRBV28 CASRTTNYGYTF TGTGCCAGCCGAACAACTAACTATGGCTACACCTTC
TRBJ1-3 NA NA TRBV28 CASTASGNTIYF TGTGCCAGCACCGCCTCTGGAAACACCATATATTTT
TRBJ1-3 NA NA TRBV28 CASTGAGNTIYF TGTGCCAGTACAGGAGCTGGAAACACCATATATTTT
TRBJ2-2 NA NA TRBV15 CATSRDPVQGELFF TGTGCCACCAGCAGAGATCCCGTTCAAGGGGAGCTGTTTTTT
TRBJ1-1 NA NA TRBV5-1 CASSPASGVFTEAFF TGCGCCAGCAGTCCAGCTTCAGGGGTTTTTACTGAAGCTTTCTTT
TRBJ1-2 NA NA TRBV18 CASSPPGTRDTVWGYTF TGTGCCAGCTCACCCCCTGGGACTAGGGACACCGTGTGGGGCTACACCTTC
TRBJ2-7 NA once TRBV30 CAWSVGHFSYERDF TGTGCCTGGAGTGTAGGACACTTCTCTTACGAACGGGACTTC
TRBJ2-2 NA NA TRBV10-3 CAISEGANTGELFF TGTGCCATCAGTGAGGGGGCGAACACCGGGGAGCTGTTTTTT
TRBJ1-3 NA NA TRBV13 CASSFRGGAQNTIYF TGTGCCAGCAGCTTTCGGGGTGGGGCGCAAAACACCATATATTTT
TRBJ1-2 NA NA TRBV14 CASSHKRGYGYTF TGTGCCAGCAGCCACAAGAGGGGTTATGGCTACACCTTC
TRBJ1-2 NA NA TRBV6-5 CASKLNYGYTF TGTGCCAGCAAGTTGAACTATGGCTACACCTTC
TRBJ2-2 TRBD2 NA TRBV4-1 CASSQASGGANTGELFF TGCGCCAGCAGCCAAGCCTCGGGGGGGGCGAACACCGGGGAGCTGTTTTTT
TRBJ1-3 NA NA TRBV5-1 CASSLAGGNPGNTIYF TGCGCCAGCAGCTTGGCGGGGGGAAATCCGGGAAACACCATATATTTT
TRBJ2-1 TRBD1 NA TRBV19 CASSSRGNEQFF TGTGCCAGTAGTTCCAGGGGGAATGAGCAGTTCTTC
TRBJ2-3 NA NA TRBV23-1 CASSLSPPPRADRGLTDTQYF TGCGCCAGCAGTCTTTCGCCCCCACCCAGGGCAGACCGAGGACTCACAGATACGCAGTATTTT
TRBJ2-2 NA NA TRBV10-1 CATRNGKGVTGELFF TGCGCCACCAGGAATGGGAAGGGAGTCACCGGGGAGCTGTTTTTT
TRBJ2-7 NA once TRBV19 CASSGKGTFSYEQYF TGTGCCAGTAGTGGGAAGGGGACGTTCTCCTACGAGCAGTACTTC
TRBJ2-2 NA NA TRBV7-3 CASKTHPETGELFF TGTGCCAGCAAGACACACCCTGAAACCGGGGAGCTGTTTTTT
TRBJ1-5 NA NA TRBV15 CATSSGTPQRPQHF TGTGCCACCAGCAGCGGGACACCACAGAGGCCCCAGCATTTT
TRBJ2-7 TRBD1 NA TRBV7-9 CASSLEGGGTGSYEQYF TGTGCCAGCAGCTTAGAAGGGGGGGGGACAGGGTCCTACGAGCAGTACTTC
TRBJ1-1 TRBD1 NA TRBV4-3 CASSQDKTGVPTEAFF TGCGCCAGCAGCCAAGACAAGACAGGGGTTCCCACTGAAGCTTTCTTT
TRBJ2-1 TRBD2 NA TRBV7-9 CASSWGGGPGNEQFF TGTGCCAGCAGCTGGGGGGGAGGGCCAGGGAATGAGCAGTTCTTC
TRBJ1-3 TRBD1 NA TRBV27 CASSPGQGEAGNTIYF TGTGCCAGCAGTCCGGGACAGGGGGAGGCTGGAAACACCATATATTTT